What follows are 28 T cell receptor beta chains derived from one specimen sequenced in a study of blood T cell repertoires in COVID-19. TCRdb's table, derived via immunoSEQ multiplex PCR, lists solely in-frame clones and lacks some. This sample carries about 210,000 clones, just under 85% of them seen once, and the ten largest clones take 7.5% to 8%. What was sequenced was peripheral blood. The receptors stem from a woman between 50 and 59 years old with active or convalescent COVID-19.

The chain combines TRBV11-2 with TRBJ1-4, with a weak D call TRBD1 (5 bases). Looked up from germline, CDR1 is SGHAT and CDR2 is FQNNGV. There are 15 residues in the CDR3. V was trimmed by 6 bases and J by 8 bases, leaving 19 bases between them. DNA of the CDR3: TGTGCCAGCAGTCGCTCCCAGGGTTTTGGGGAAAAACTGTTTTTT. This translates into CASSRSQGFGEKLFF.

This clone showed up just a few times. This chain connects TRBV2 to TRBJ2-1; no clear D gene. V lost 5 bases, J lost 8 bases, and 13 bases lay in between. CDR3 length: 13 residues. Per germline, CDR1 SNHLY and CDR2 FYNNEI. The CDR3 is CASSWLSVHEQFF. The CDR3 region has the DNA TGTGCCAGCAGTTGGTTGTCAGTTCATGAGCAGTTCTTC.

The chain has TRBV29-1 and TRBJ2-1, with D hard to call. The germline V gene has CDR1 SQVTM and CDR2 ANQGSEA. CDR3 length equals 9 residues. The germline V and J ends were trimmed by 0 bases and 14 bases, with 5 bases remaining between them. The CDR3 loop is CSVEDREFF. The CDR3 bases are TGCAGCGTTGAAGATCGGGAGTTCTTC.

V gene TRBV20-1 combines with J gene TRBJ2-2, with TRBD2 matching over 9 bases. Germline CDR1 and CDR2: DFQATT and SNEGSKA (reference sequence). This CDR3 has 17 residues. V trimming: 3 bases; J trimming: 5 bases; junction bases outside the gene matches: 13. DNA for the CDR3: TGCAGTGCTAGTCGCTTAGAAGCGGGGGGTCCTACCGGGGAGCTGTTTTTT. This sequence encodes CSASRLEAGGPTGELFF.

This chain connects TRBV3-1 (or the pseudogene TRBV3-2) to TRBJ2-1; D is perhaps TRBD2 (7 bases). The CDR3 has 14 amino acids. V was clipped by 0 bases and J by 15 bases, with 18 bases between them. Germline V gene lookup returns CDR1 LGHDT and CDR2 YNNKEL (reference sequence). This CDR3 reads CASSQDRGGLKTFF. CDR3 in DNA: TGTGCCAGCAGCCAAGATAGGGGGGGGCTCAAAACGTTCTTC.

V is TRBV25-1 and J is TRBJ2-3; D gene uncertain. The CDR3 runs to 13 residues. Deletions cut 1 base from V and 5 bases from J, with 7 bases between. CDR1 is MGHDK and CDR2 is SYGVNS in the germline V gene. CDR3 DNA sequence: TGTGCCAGCAGTGAATCAGCGAGAGATACGCAGTATTTT. Translated: CASSESARDTQYF. Using reference TRBV25-1 and TRBJ2-3 for the parts outside the CDR3, the full variable domain is EADIYQTPRYLVIGTGKKITLECSQTMGHDKMYWYQQDPGMELHLIHYSYGVNSTEKGDLSSESTVSRIRTEHFPLTLESARPSHTSQYLCASSESARDTQYFGPGTRLTVL.

The table lists this clone with a count of one. The chain carries TRBV28 and TRBJ1-5, with TRBD1 as a possible D gene (6 bases). Trimming shortened V by 5 bases and J by 3 bases, and 17 bases separated the two germline ends. Germline loops: CDR1 MDHEN, CDR2 SYDVKM. The CDR3 loop spans 16 amino acids. CDR3: CASSQHRGTSNQPQHF. The DNA for the CDR3 is TGTGCCAGCAGTCAGCATCGAGGGACATCCAATCAGCCCCAGCATTTT. The variable domain in full, completed from reference TRBV28 and TRBJ1-5, reads DVKVTQSSRYLVKRTGEKVFLECVQDMDHENMFWYRQDPGLGLRLIYFSYDVKMKEKGDIPEGYSVSREKKERFSLILESASTNQTSMYLCASSQHRGTSNQPQHFGDGTRLSIL.

The chain couples TRBV6-5 to TRBJ1-2; D may be TRBD1 (5 bases). CDR3 length: 14 residues. Looked up from germline, CDR1 is MNHEY and CDR2 is SVGAGI. Trimming removed 6 bases from V and 4 bases from J, with 15 bases in between. This CDR3 is CASRNRDWTYGYTF. CDR3 bases: TGTGCCAGCAGAAACCGGGACTGGACCTATGGCTACACCTTC.

The V call is TRBV2, the J call TRBJ1-3; D is unclear. With 8 bases removed from V and 0 bases from J, the gap between germline ends came to 14 bases. The CDR3 loop spans 15 amino acids. Germline V gene sequence: CDR1 SNHLY, CDR2 FYNNEI. The CDR3 sequence: CASQMGGSSGNTIYF. The CDR3 nucleotides are TGTGCCAGCCAGATGGGCGGGTCCTCTGGAAACACCATATATTTT.

This clone was observed many times. The chain employs TRBV27 and TRBJ2-4, with TRBD1 matching over 8 bases. CDR1 is MNHEY and CDR2 is SMNVEV in the germline V gene (reference sequence). This CDR3 is 16 amino acids long. V was pared by 5 bases and J by 3 bases, with 9 bases of the junction left unmatched. This chain's CDR3 is CASSPLAGTGKNIQYF. CDR3 in DNA: TGTGCCAGCAGTCCCCTCGCCGGGACAGGCAAAAACATTCAGTACTTC.

This rearrangement joins TRBV5-4 to TRBJ2-1; TRBD2 might be the D (5 bases). The CDR3 length is 13 residues. Germline CDR1 and CDR2: SGHNT and YYREEE (reference sequence). The germline V and J ends were trimmed by 0 bases and 6 bases, with 7 bases remaining between them. Written as DNA, the CDR3 is TGTGCCAGCAGCTTGGATGGACTCAATGAGCAGTTCTTC. Protein product: CASSLDGLNEQFF.

The rearrangement links TRBV4-2 to TRBJ2-1, with D maybe TRBD2 (7 bases). Germline V lookup: CDR1 LGHNA, CDR2 YNFKEQ. The V end was cut by 3 bases, the J end by 3 bases, with 15 bases between. The CDR3 runs 16 residues. The CDR3 spells CASSHLGGGNYNEQFF. Here the CDR3 DNA reads TGTGCCAGCAGCCACCTTGGCGGGGGCAACTACAATGAGCAGTTCTTC.

V usage is TRBV10-3 and J usage is TRBJ2-7, with a possible D match to TRBD1 (5 bases). The CDR3 runs to 12 residues. From germline, CDR1 is ENHRY and CDR2 SYGVKD. Trimming pared 5 bases from V and 3 bases from J, leaving 8 bases between. Written as DNA, the CDR3 is TGTGCCATCAGTAAGACAGACTACGAGCAGTACGTC. It is translated as CAISKTDYEQYV.

On this clone: The same CDR3 can be traced to other DNA sequences in this sample. This chain uses TRBV28 with TRBJ1-5; the D gene is possibly TRBD1 (5 bases). The V end lost 3 bases, the J end lost 6 bases, and 12 bases lay between the germline ends. CDR1 and CDR2 (germline): MDHEN, SYDVKM. This CDR3 comprises 14 residues. CDR3 nucleotide sequence: TGTGCCAGCAGTTTGGGGGGTGGGGGTCAGCCCCAGCATTTT. Translating it yields CASSLGGGGQPQHF.

The chain combines TRBV2 with TRBJ2-1; 8 bases are shared with TRBD2. V lost 8 bases to trimming and J lost 2 bases; unmatched junction nucleotides: 5. The CDR3 is 14 amino acids. Germline values: CDR1 SNHLY, CDR2 FYNNEI. In DNA form, the CDR3 reads TGTGCCAGCTGCGGACTAGCAGCCTACAATGAGCAGTTCTTC. It translates to CASCGLAAYNEQFF.

The rearrangement joins TRBV19 to TRBJ1-2; D gene unclear. Deletions cut 5 bases from V and 0 bases from J, with 13 bases between. This CDR3 region has 15 residues. Germline-derived CDR1 and CDR2 are LNHDA and SQIVND (reference sequence). The chain's CDR3 is CASSERSGSNYGYTF. CDR3 bases: TGTGCCAGTAGTGAAAGGAGCGGGTCTAACTATGGCTACACCTTC.

This chain uses TRBV19 with TRBJ1-1; 9 nucleotides line up with TRBD1. The ends lost 3 bases at V and 5 bases at J; junction bases unmatched: 7. Germline CDR1 LNHDA, CDR2 SQIVND (reference sequence). This CDR3 has 15 amino acids. The CDR3: CASSIIGQGSTEAFF. The CDR3 nucleotides are TGTGCCAGTAGTATCATTGGACAGGGGAGTACTGAAGCTTTCTTT. The whole variable domain, remainder taken from reference TRBV19 and TRBJ1-1, is DGGITQSPKYLFRKEGQNVTLSCEQNLNHDAMYWYRQDPGQGLRLIYYSQIVNDFQKGDIAEGYSVSREKKESFPLTVTSAQKNPTAFYLCASSIIGQGSTEAFFGQGTRLTVV.

The chain is built from TRBV5-1 and TRBJ2-1; D possibly corresponds to TRBD1 (6 bases). Trimming pared 0 bases from V and 6 bases from J, leaving 16 bases between. There are 16 residues in the CDR3. From germline, CDR1 is SGHRS and CDR2 YFSETQ. CDR3: CASSLVSTGWGNEQFF. CDR3 in DNA: TGCGCCAGCAGCTTGGTCTCTACAGGGTGGGGCAATGAGCAGTTCTTC.

This chain connects TRBV29-1 to TRBJ2-1; 7 nucleotides match TRBD1. This CDR3 has 14 residues. The germline V gene has CDR1 SQVTM and CDR2 ANQGSEA. Unmatched junction bases numbered 4, after V lost 4 bases and J lost 1 base. The CDR3 sequence: CSVARQGSYNEQFF. CDR3 nucleotide sequence: TGCAGCGTTGCCCGACAGGGTTCCTACAATGAGCAGTTCTTC.

The chain recombines TRBV30 with TRBJ2-7; 11 bases line up with TRBD2. V shed 8 bases, J shed 5 bases, and the junction held 11 bases outside the gene matches. The germline CDR1 and CDR2 sequences are GTSNPN and SVGIG (reference sequence). The CDR3 extends over 14 amino acids. CDR3 amino acids: CARSSGREADEQYF. CDR3 in DNA: TGTGCCCGAAGTAGCGGGAGGGAGGCGGACGAGCAGTACTTC. Full variable domain (outside the CDR3, taken from reference TRBV30 and TRBJ2-7): SQTIHQWPATLVQPVGSPLSLECTVEGTSNPNLYWYRQAAGRGLQLLFYSVGIGQISSEVPQNLSASRPQDRQFILSSKKLLLSDSGFYLCARSSGREADEQYFGPGTRLTVT.

J is TRBJ1-6 and V is TRBV3-1 (or the pseudogene TRBV3-2); D call uncertain. Germline V lookup: CDR1 LGHDT, CDR2 YNNKEL (reference sequence). V lost 2 bases, J lost 14 bases, and 10 bases lay in between. This CDR3 is built from 12 residues. The DNA for the CDR3 is TGTGCCAGCAGCCAAATCAGTCGGGCCCTCCACTTT. As protein: CASSQISRALHF.

The CDR3 loop is CASSTGYEAFF. The DNA for the CDR3 is TGTGCCAGTAGTACAGGTTATGAAGCTTTCTTT. The chain recombines TRBV19 with TRBJ1-1, with D uncertain. This CDR3 spans 11 amino acids. Germline V gene sequence: CDR1 LNHDA, CDR2 SQIVND (reference sequence). The ends were cut back, 4 bases at V and 7 bases at J, with 7 bases in the middle.

The chain joins TRBV6-5 to TRBJ1-2; possibly TRBD1 for D (6 bases). Germline V gene sequence: CDR1 MNHEY, CDR2 SVGAGI. The CDR3 contains 14 residues. The germline V and J ends were trimmed by 6 bases and 6 bases, with 17 bases remaining between them. CDR3 in amino acids: CASSPNRVPHGYTF. CDR3 nucleotides: TGTGCCAGCAGCCCAAACAGGGTACCCCATGGCTACACCTTC.

This clone was recorded once. This chain uses TRBV5-1 with TRBJ2-7, with TRBD2 identical over 12 bases. CDR3 length: 14 residues. In germline, CDR1 is SGHRS, CDR2 YFSETQ. After removal of 1 base from V and 5 bases from J, the junction contained 1 base not matched to a gene. DNA of the CDR3: TGCGCCAGCAGCTTGAGACTAGCGGGAGACGAGCAGTACTTC. Its protein product is CASSLRLAGDEQYF. Variable domain in full (rest from reference TRBV5-1 and TRBJ2-7): KAGVTQTPRYLIKTRGQQVTLSCSPISGHRSVSWYQQTPGQGLQFLFEYFSETQRNKGNFPGRFSGRQFSNSRSEMNVSTLELGDSALYLCASSLRLAGDEQYFGPGTRLTVT.

This clone occurred many times. The V call is TRBV29-1, the J call TRBJ1-2; D gene ambiguous. The CDR3 length is 12 residues. V was clipped by 0 bases and J by 9 bases, with 11 bases between them. Germline CDR1 is SQVTM and CDR2 is ANQGSEA. As DNA, the CDR3 is TGCAGCGTTGAAGATCACGAGGAAAGCTACACCTTC. Amino acids: CSVEDHEESYTF. The variable domain in full, completed from reference TRBV29-1 and TRBJ1-2, reads SAVISQKPSRDICQRGTSLTIQCQVDSQVTMMFWYRQQPGQSLTLIATANQGSEATYESGFVIDKFPISRPNLTFSTLTVSNMSPEDSSIYLCSVEDHEESYTFGSGTRLTVV.

This clone was seen a single time. Additional DNA sequences in this sample encode the identical CDR3. V gene TRBV6-1 combines with J gene TRBJ2-2, with D possibly TRBD1 on 6 matching bases. V was pared by 2 bases and J by 4 bases, with 11 bases between. Germline CDR1 is MNHNS and CDR2 is SASEGT. The CDR3 covers 15 residues. CDR3 residues: CASSESQGSTGELFF. CDR3 nucleotides: TGTGCCAGCAGTGAAAGCCAGGGGAGCACCGGGGAGCTGTTTTTT.

The J gene is TRBJ2-3, the V gene TRBV9; 9 positions match TRBD2. This CDR3 is built from 17 residues. V shed 0 bases and J 0 bases; nucleotides not matched to a gene: 5. Germline assignment: CDR1 SGDLS and CDR2 YYNGEE. The CDR3 DNA reads TGTGCCAGCAGCGTAGCCGGGCGGGAGGGTAGCACAGATACGCAGTATTTT. It specifies CASSVAGREGSTDTQYF.

This clone was observed once. The gene calls are TRBV12-3 or TRBV12-4 and TRBJ1-2, with D possibly TRBD1 on 6 matching bases. Trimming took off 7 bases at V and 4 bases at J, with 10 bases between the two ends. This CDR3 has 12 residues. CDR3 sequence: CASNTGSYGYTF. As DNA, the CDR3 is TGTGCCAGCAATACAGGGAGCTATGGCTACACCTTC.